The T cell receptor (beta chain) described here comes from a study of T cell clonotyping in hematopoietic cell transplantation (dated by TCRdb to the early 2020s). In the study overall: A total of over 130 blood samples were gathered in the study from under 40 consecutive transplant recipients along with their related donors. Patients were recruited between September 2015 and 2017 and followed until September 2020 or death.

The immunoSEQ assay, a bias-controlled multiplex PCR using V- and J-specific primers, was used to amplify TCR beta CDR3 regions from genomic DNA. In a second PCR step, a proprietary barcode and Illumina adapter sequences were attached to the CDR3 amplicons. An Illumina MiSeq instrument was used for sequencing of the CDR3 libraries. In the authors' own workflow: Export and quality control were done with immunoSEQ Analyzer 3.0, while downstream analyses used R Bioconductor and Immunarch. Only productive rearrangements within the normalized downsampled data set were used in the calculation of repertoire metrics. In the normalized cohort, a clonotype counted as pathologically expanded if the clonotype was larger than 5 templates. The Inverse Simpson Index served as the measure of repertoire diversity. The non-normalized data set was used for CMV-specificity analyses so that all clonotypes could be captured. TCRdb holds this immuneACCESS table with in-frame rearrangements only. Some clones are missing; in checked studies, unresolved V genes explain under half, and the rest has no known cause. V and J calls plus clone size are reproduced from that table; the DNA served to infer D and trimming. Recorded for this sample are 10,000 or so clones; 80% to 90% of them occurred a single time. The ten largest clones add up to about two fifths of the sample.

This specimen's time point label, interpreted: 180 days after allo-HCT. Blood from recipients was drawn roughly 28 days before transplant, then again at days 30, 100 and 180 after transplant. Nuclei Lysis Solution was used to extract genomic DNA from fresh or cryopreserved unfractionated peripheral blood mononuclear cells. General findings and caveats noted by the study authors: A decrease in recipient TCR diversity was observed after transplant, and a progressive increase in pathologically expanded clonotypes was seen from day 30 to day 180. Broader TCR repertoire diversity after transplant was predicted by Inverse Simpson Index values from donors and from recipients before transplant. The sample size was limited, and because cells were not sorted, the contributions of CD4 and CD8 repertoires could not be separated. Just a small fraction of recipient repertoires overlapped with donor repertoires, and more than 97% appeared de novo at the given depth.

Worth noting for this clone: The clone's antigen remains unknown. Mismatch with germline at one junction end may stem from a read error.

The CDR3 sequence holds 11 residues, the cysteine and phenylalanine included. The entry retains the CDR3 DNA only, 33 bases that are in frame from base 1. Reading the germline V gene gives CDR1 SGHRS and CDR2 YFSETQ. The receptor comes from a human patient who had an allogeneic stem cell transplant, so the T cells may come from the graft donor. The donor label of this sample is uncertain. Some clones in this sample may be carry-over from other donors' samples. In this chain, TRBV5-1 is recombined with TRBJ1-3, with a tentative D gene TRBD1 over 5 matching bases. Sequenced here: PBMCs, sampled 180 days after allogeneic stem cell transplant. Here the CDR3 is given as CASSLGQRGDF. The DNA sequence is TGCGCCAGCAGCTTGGGACAGAGAGGAGATTTT.